This T cell receptor (beta chain) is from a study of cytomegalovirus exposure and HLA in healthy donors. There are 14 residues in the CDR3. Trimming shortened V by 5 bases and J by 6 bases, and 16 bases separated the two germline ends. Germline V gene lookup returns CDR1 MNHEY and CDR2 SMNVEV (reference sequence). Whole-study results and caveats: Information on immune exposure was restricted to one variable (CMV serostatus).

PCR amplification relied on 60 Vbeta primers (plus 13 Jbeta primers). Per the study methods: Counted up in a later analysis, unique TCR beta chains came to roughly 80 million, with about 9.9 million shared. This table comes from immunoSEQ multiplex PCR, and its TCRdb copy is limited to in-frame clones, with some not included. The DNA gave D and trimming, while V, J and clone size come from that table. Among approximately 210,000 clones listed, around 87% were seen once. A word on this clone: Its antigen is still unknown.

Among the donors, all were healthy bone marrow donors. This sequence originates from a woman aged 18-30 years in good health and CMV-seronegative. V usage is TRBV27 and J usage is TRBJ1-1; TRBD1 is a possible D gene (6 bases). The sample was PBMCs. In nucleotides, the CDR3 is TGTGCCAGCAGTGACAGGTCTGGTGGGCCTGAAGCTTTCTTT. Residues: CASSDRSGGPEAFF.